The subject of this entry is one T cell receptor beta chain. Its matching antigen is unknown. Profiling that covered TCR beta VDJ and CDR3 relied on genomic DNA as its template. Using its own MiXCR run on the reads, TCRdb lists one record per CDR3 protein. The top ten hold 1.3% of the sample, which has approximately 300,000 distinct CDR3 sequences, approximately 60% seen once. Germline-derived CDR1 and CDR2 are DFQATT and SNEGSKA (reference sequence). V was clipped by 3 bases and J by 11 bases; unmatched bases: 16. The CDR3 length is 15 residues. These data come from a study of CD8+CD57+ T cells in acquired aplastic anemia. At the level of the study: Sorted CD4+ and CD8+ cell DNA averaged about 3 ug.

Overall study results and limits: Overlapping CD8+ CDR3 repertoires of patients and controls contained around 30 shared sequences.

CD8+CD57+ cell expansion had been shown by flow cytometry in patients chosen for sequencing. As a group, the patients uniformly had severe acquired aplastic anemia. Patients had received no therapy at the time of blood sampling. The V gene is TRBV20-1, the J gene TRBJ2-3, with 8 bases matching TRBD2. The source is a human donor with aplastic anemia. Sequenced material: sorted CD4+, CD8+, or CD8+CD57+ T cells (not recorded which) from PBMCs. The CDR3 here is CSASPLAGTYNEQYF. The CDR3 region has the DNA TGCAGTGCTAGTCCCCTAGCGGGTACCTACAATGAGCAGTATTTT.